The subject of this entry is one T cell receptor beta chain. These data originate in a study of T cell changes during pregnancy in multiple sclerosis. In germline, CDR1 is MNHNS, CDR2 SASEGT. The CDR3 is 14 residues long. The V and J ends lost 6 bases and 0 bases respectively, with 9 bases between them. Data came from immunoSEQ multiplex PCR; TCRdb stores just in-frame clones and leaves some out. Of tens of thousands of clones listed, 90% were seen once; the top ten hold about 2%. This receptor was identified in a female donor in good health, enrolled as a control in a pregnancy study. The material sequenced was peripheral blood, taken in the second trimester of pregnancy. The rearrangement uses TRBV6-1 and TRBJ2-4; D is uncertain. The CDR3 bases are TGTGCCAGCAGCAGTGGGCTAGCCAAAAACATTCAGTACTTC. Translation: CASSSGLAKNIQYF.